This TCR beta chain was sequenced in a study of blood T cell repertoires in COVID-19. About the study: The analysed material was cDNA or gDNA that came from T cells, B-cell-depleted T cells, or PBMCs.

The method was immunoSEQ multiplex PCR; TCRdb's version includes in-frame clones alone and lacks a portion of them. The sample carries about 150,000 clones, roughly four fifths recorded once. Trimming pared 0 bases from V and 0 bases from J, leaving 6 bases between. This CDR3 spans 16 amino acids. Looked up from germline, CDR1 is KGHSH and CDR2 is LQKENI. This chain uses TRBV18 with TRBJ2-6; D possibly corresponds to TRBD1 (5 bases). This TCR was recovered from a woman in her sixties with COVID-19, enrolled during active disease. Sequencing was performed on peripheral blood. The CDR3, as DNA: TGTGCCAGCTCACCACCGGGGCTCTCTGGGGCCAACGTCCTGACTTTC. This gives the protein CASSPPGLSGANVLTF.